This is a list of T cell receptor beta chains from one sample in a study of T cells in Graves' hyperthyroidism and ophthalmopathy. TCRdb reprocessed the multiplex PCR reads with MiXCR, giving one entry per CDR3 protein. The table has approximately 600,000 distinct CDR3 sequences, 20% seen once. The sequenced sample consisted of blood. Source of these receptors: a man aged 30 to 45 with Graves' ophthalmopathy. Both conserved end residues are part of each CDR3. Clone size, where shown, is once, few, many, or a class for clones that have expanded.

many | TRBV20-1 | CSARGAITYNEQFF
NA | TRBV30 | CAWSAGDRGQDNSPLHF
few | TRBV10-3 | CAISESWTSGRGSGTDTQYF
NA | TRBV5-1 | CASSLWTGSTPTDTQYF
few | TRBV18 | CASSPFQGAQEQYF
NA | TRBV6-5 | CASSWTSGNPSYEQYF
many | TRBV30 | CAWSVQGQPQHF
many | TRBV12-3/TRBV12-4 | CASSLQGARTGELFF
NA | TRBV7-2 | CASSLQTSLGTGELFF
few | TRBV5-5 | CASSSEQGMNTEAFF
NA | TRBV5-1 | CASSYGTDGSFYEQYF
many | TRBV14 | CASSQDGEPTGELFF
NA | TRBV28 | CASSPGGAVEKLFF
NA | TRBV6-1 | CATYGAGLAKNIQYF
many | TRBV11-2 | CASSLRGNYNEQFF
few | TRBV3-1 | CASSQAGKDEQYF
few | TRBV5-1 | CASSLGGGLGIEQYF
many | TRBV2 | CASSEDPAAYNEQFF
few | TRBV7-9 | CASTRPGPSTGELFF